Listed here are 24 T cell receptor beta chains from one sample, sequenced in a study of blood T cell repertoires in COVID-19. Sequenced by immunoSEQ multiplex PCR; TCRdb stores in-frame clones only, minus some. The sample holds 80,000 to 100,000 clones, approximately 90% seen once. Sequencing was carried out using peripheral blood. The receptors were sampled from a woman in her forties or fifties with active or convalescent COVID-19.

The genes are TRBV19 and TRBJ1-2; no clear D gene. Germline V gene lookup returns CDR1 LNHDA and CDR2 SQIVND (reference sequence). The CDR3 length is 14 residues. Trimming cost V 5 bases and J 1 base, with 11 bases left between them. CDR3 DNA sequence: TGTGCCAGTAGTCCATATGACTATAACTATGGCTACACCTTC. It specifies CASSPYDYNYGYTF.

The sample holds one count of this clone. The V and J genes are TRBV4-3 and TRBJ2-5; 10 positions match TRBD2. With V trimmed by 0 bases and J by 4 bases, 5 bases remained unmatched. CDR3 length equals 16 residues. Germline assignment: CDR1 LGHNA and CDR2 YSLEER. CDR3 sequence reads: CASSQEQRGGVETQYF. The CDR3 DNA is TGCGCCAGCAGCCAAGAGCAGCGGGGGGGCGTAGAGACCCAGTACTTC.

CDR3 region: CASSEAATTADTQYF. The CDR3 region has the DNA TGTGCCAGTAGTGAAGCAGCAACCACAGCAGATACGCAGTATTTT. The chain is built from TRBV19 and TRBJ2-3; D gene uncertain. The germline CDR1 and CDR2 sequences are LNHDA and SQIVND (reference sequence). V was shortened by 5 bases and J by 4 bases, with 16 bases between the two germline ends. The CDR3 sequence is 15 residues long.

The rearrangement uses TRBV11-2 and TRBJ1-3; weak D call: TRBD1 (5 bases). V lost 5 bases to trimming and J lost 1 base, with 9 bases between them. The CDR3 totals 14 residues. Germline values: CDR1 SGHAT, CDR2 FQNNGV. The CDR3 sequence: CASSEQVSGNTIYF. The CDR3 nucleotides are TGTGCCAGCAGCGAACAGGTGTCTGGAAACACCATATATTTT.

V gene TRBV7-6 combines with J gene TRBJ2-2, with D hard to call. Germline values: CDR1 SGHVS, CDR2 FNYEAQ. The V gene lost 1 base and the J gene lost 2 bases, with 11 bases spanning the gap. The CDR3 covers 16 residues. The chain's CDR3 is CASSLDAGSNTGELFF. In DNA, the CDR3 is TGTGCCAGCAGCTTAGACGCCGGGTCCAACACCGGGGAGCTGTTTTTT. Full variable domain (rest looked up from reference TRBV7-6 and TRBJ2-2): GAGVSQSPRYKVTKRGQDVALRCDPISGHVSLYWYRQALGQGPEFLTYFNYEAQQDKSGLPNDRFSAERPEGSISTLTIQRTEQRDSAMYRCASSLDAGSNTGELFFGEGSRLTVL.

V gene TRBV18 combines with J gene TRBJ2-7; D gene ambiguous. V was clipped by 5 bases and J by 0 bases, with 17 bases between them. Germline V gene data show CDR1 as KGHSH and CDR2 as LQKENI. The CDR3 has 16 amino acids. Here the CDR3 reads CASSDNSISNSYEQYF. The DNA for the CDR3 is TGTGCCAGCTCAGACAACAGCATCTCAAACTCCTACGAGCAGTACTTC.

V and J are TRBV7-9 and TRBJ2-7, with 11 bases that match TRBD1. Germline V gives CDR1 SEHNR, CDR2 FQNEAQ (reference sequence). V gave up 5 bases and J gave up 4 bases; unmatched junction bases: 1. The CDR3 spans 13 residues. CDR3 in amino acids: CASSRDRGYEQYF. The CDR3 DNA is TGTGCCAGCAGCCGGGACAGGGGGTACGAGCAGTACTTC.

This clone came up once. J is TRBJ2-7 and V is TRBV7-2, with D possibly matching TRBD1 (6 bases). Trimming pared 3 bases from V and 0 bases from J, leaving 12 bases between. The CDR3 has 15 amino acids. Germline assignment: CDR1 SGHTA and CDR2 FQGNSA. DNA of the CDR3: TGTGCCAGCAGCTTCCGAGGACAGAACTCCTACGAGCAGTACTTC. Its translation is CASSFRGQNSYEQYF.

This chain uses TRBV7-8 with TRBJ1-1, with 7 bases aligning to TRBD1. The V segment lost 4 bases and the J segment 0 bases; nucleotides outside the gene matches: 5. Germline CDR1 reads SGHVS; CDR2 reads FQNEAQ. The CDR3 consists of 15 residues. This chain's CDR3 is CASSSLTGMNTEAFF. The DNA for the CDR3 is TGTGCCAGCAGCTCTCTGACAGGGATGAACACTGAAGCTTTCTTT.

J is TRBJ1-2 and V is TRBV19; TRBD1 aligns across 7 bases. The CDR3 runs 15 residues. Germline CDR1 and CDR2: LNHDA and SQIVND (reference sequence). Germline trimming cut 5 bases from V and 3 bases from J; bases unmatched to any gene: 9. The CDR3 sequence: CASSARGGDDYGYTF. The CDR3 DNA is TGTGCCAGTAGTGCTCGAGGGGGCGACGACTATGGCTACACCTTC.

V gene TRBV6-2 or TRBV6-3 combines with J gene TRBJ1-2; the match to TRBD1 covers 9 bases. The germline gives CDR1 MNHEY, CDR2 SVGEGT. The junction had 2 bases not matched to a gene; V was cut back by 2 bases and J by 7 bases. The CDR3 extends over 13 amino acids. The CDR3 reads CASSYTGGLGYTF. In DNA form, the CDR3 reads TGTGCCAGCAGTTACACAGGGGGCCTTGGCTACACCTTC.

This clone appeared once. The gene calls are TRBV6-2 or TRBV6-3 and TRBJ2-6; 8 bases are a match to TRBD1. V lost 4 bases and J lost 4; bases outside the gene matches: 6. CDR1 MNHEY and CDR2 SVGEGT come from the germline V gene. The CDR3 is 16 residues long. CDR3 in amino acids: CASSWAGGLGANVLTF. The DNA for the CDR3 is TGTGCCAGCAGTTGGGCAGGGGGCCTCGGGGCCAACGTCCTGACTTTC.

The chain is built from TRBV9 and TRBJ2-2; D might be TRBD1 (6 bases). From germline, CDR1 is SGDLS and CDR2 YYNGEE. This CDR3 has 15 amino acids. In nucleotides, the CDR3 is TGTGGAAACAGGGACGGGCCAAAGAACACCGGGGAGCTGTTTTTT. It translates to CGNRDGPKNTGELFF.

The table lists this clone with a few counts. The chain links TRBV7-3 to TRBJ2-2, with no clear D. This CDR3 has 13 amino acids. The germline V gene encodes CDR1 SGHTA and CDR2 FQGTGA. The V and J ends lost 5 bases and 4 bases respectively, with 8 bases between them. The DNA of the CDR3 is TGTGCCAGCAGCGAGCAGGTCACCGGGGAGCTGTTTTTT. Amino acid sequence: CASSEQVTGELFF.

The V and J genes are TRBV10-3 and TRBJ2-7; D is perhaps TRBD1 (5 bases). The CDR3 contains 13 residues. Germline-derived CDR1 and CDR2 are ENHRY and SYGVKD. Trimming took off 3 bases at V and 3 bases at J, with 9 bases between the two ends. The CDR3 DNA is TGTGCCATCAGTGACCAGGGCTACTACGAGCAGTACTTC. This translates into CAISDQGYYEQYF.

The V call is TRBV19, the J call TRBJ1-2; TRBD1 matches at 8 bases. Losses at the gene ends were 4 bases for V and 4 bases for J; bases not matched to a gene: 5. Looked up from germline, CDR1 is LNHDA and CDR2 is SQIVND (reference sequence). The CDR3 loop spans 14 amino acids. This CDR3 is CASSTWTGPYGYTF. In DNA form, the CDR3 reads TGTGCCAGTAGTACATGGACAGGGCCCTATGGCTACACCTTC.

The rearrangement links TRBV7-8 to TRBJ1-1, with 8 bases that match TRBD1. With V trimmed by 5 bases and J by 1 base, 6 bases remained unmatched. The germline gives CDR1 SGHVS, CDR2 FQNEAQ. This CDR3 spans 15 amino acids. The CDR3 nucleotides read TGTGCCAGCAGCCCGACGACAGGGGAGAACACTGAAGCTTTCTTT. Its translation is CASSPTTGENTEAFF.

This clone has at least ten counts. A read error may account for a junction end that differs from germline. The chain joins TRBV2 to TRBJ2-7; D not certain. The germline CDR1 and CDR2 sequences are SNHLY and FYNNEI. The CDR3 has 11 residues. CDR3 in amino acids: CVSRLGYEQYF. The CDR3 DNA reads TGTGTCAGCCGCCTCGGGTACGAGCAGTACTTC.

This clone has only one observation. The rearrangement links TRBV14 to TRBJ2-3; a possible D gene is TRBD2 (6 bases). V shed 1 base and J shed 0 bases, with 8 bases lying between them. Germline CDR1 is SGHDN and CDR2 is FVKESK. The CDR3 has 15 residues. This CDR3 reads CASSQASGSTDTQYF. CDR3 DNA sequence: TGTGCCAGCAGCCAAGCCAGCGGGAGCACAGATACGCAGTATTTT.

V gene TRBV5-1 combines with J gene TRBJ1-1; D is ambiguous. The CDR3 has 13 residues. Germline V gene lookup returns CDR1 SGHRS and CDR2 YFSETQ. The V gene lost 2 bases and the J gene lost 3 bases, with 8 bases spanning the gap. This CDR3 reads CASSLTRDTEAFF. For the CDR3, the DNA is TGCGCCAGCAGCTTAACACGGGACACTGAAGCTTTCTTT. Full variable domain (outside the CDR3, taken from reference TRBV5-1 and TRBJ1-1): KAGVTQTPRYLIKTRGQQVTLSCSPISGHRSVSWYQQTPGQGLQFLFEYFSETQRNKGNFPGRFSGRQFSNSRSEMNVSTLELGDSALYLCASSLTRDTEAFFGQGTRLTVV.

A word on this clone: Other DNA sequences in the same sample also yield this CDR3. The chain employs TRBV19 and TRBJ1-5; D is possibly TRBD1 (5 bases). Germline V CDR1 and CDR2: LNHDA, SQIVND (reference sequence). This CDR3 contains 19 residues. Trimming removed 3 bases from V and 3 bases from J, with 24 bases in between. The CDR3 DNA is TGTGCCAGTAGTATGGAGGGCCAGGGAAGCGCCATAGTCAATCAGCCCCAGCATTTT. Amino acid sequence: CASSMEGQGSAIVNQPQHF.

This chain connects TRBV13 to TRBJ2-1; D is undetermined. Trimming cost V 2 bases and J 1 base, with 9 bases left between them. Germline CDR1 and CDR2: PRHDT and FYEKMQ (reference sequence). There are 15 residues in the CDR3. The CDR3 nucleotides read TGTGCCAGCAGCTTAATAAGCGCTTCCTACAATGAGCAGTTCTTC. Protein sequence: CASSLISASYNEQFF.

This chain links TRBV5-1 with TRBJ2-3, with 8 positions matching TRBD2. There are 16 residues in the CDR3. CDR1 is SGHRS and CDR2 is YFSETQ in the germline V gene. Unmatched junction bases numbered 8, after V lost 4 bases and J lost 1 base. The CDR3 nucleotides read TGCGCCAGCAGCGTGACGGGAGGGTTGGGCACAGATACGCAGTATTTT. Protein: CASSVTGGLGTDTQYF.

The chain recombines TRBV7-9 with TRBJ1-2, with D perhaps matching TRBD1 (5 bases). Germline V gene sequence: CDR1 SEHNR, CDR2 FQNEAQ (reference sequence). The CDR3 spans 13 residues. Trimming stripped 7 bases from V and 3 bases from J, with 12 bases between. The DNA for the CDR3 is TGTGCCAGCAATCTCGGGGGGTACTATGGCTACACCTTC. Amino acids: CASNLGGYYGYTF.